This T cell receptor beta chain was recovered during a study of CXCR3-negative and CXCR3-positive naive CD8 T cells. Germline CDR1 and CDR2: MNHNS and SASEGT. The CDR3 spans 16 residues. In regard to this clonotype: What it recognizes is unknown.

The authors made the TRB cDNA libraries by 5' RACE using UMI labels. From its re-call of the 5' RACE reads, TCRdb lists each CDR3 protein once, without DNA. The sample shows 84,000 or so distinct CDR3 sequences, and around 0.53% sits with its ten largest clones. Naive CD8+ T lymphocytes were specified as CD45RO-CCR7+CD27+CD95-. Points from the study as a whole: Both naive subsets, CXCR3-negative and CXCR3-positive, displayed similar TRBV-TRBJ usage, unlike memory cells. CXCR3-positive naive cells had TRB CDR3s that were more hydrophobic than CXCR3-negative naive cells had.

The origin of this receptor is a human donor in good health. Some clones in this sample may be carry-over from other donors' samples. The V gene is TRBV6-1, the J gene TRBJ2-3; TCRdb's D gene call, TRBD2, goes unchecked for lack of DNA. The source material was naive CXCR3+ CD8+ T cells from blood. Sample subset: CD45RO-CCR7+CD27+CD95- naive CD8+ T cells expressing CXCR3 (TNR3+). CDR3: CASSESAGGGTDTQYF.